The source of this TCR beta chain is a study of T cell responses to AZD1222 COVID-19 vaccine. Study-wide results and caveats: The repertoires were collected only after the peak T cell response. Nearly half of spike-specific TCRs reportedly target unmutated variant regions.

Method: immunoSEQ multiplex PCR; TCRdb's copy keeps in-frame clones and lacks some. The sample has around 200,000 clones; around 88% are singletons. With respect to this clone: The antigen remains unidentified.

The CDR3 runs to 14 residues. Unmatched junction bases numbered 7, after V lost 6 bases and J lost 3 bases. Germline V gene sequence: CDR1 KGHSH, CDR2 LQKENI. The clonotype was recovered from an adult in good health. Source: peripheral blood, taken on day 0 of AZD1222 vaccination. This chain uses TRBV18 with TRBJ2-7; TRBD1 aligns across 8 bases. CDR3 DNA: TGTGCCAGCTCCTTAGGGACAGGCGTCTACGAGCAGTACTTC. Translated, it gives CASSLGTGVYEQYF.